The rows below give T cell receptor beta chains drawn from one sample of a study of response to subunit inactivated influenza vaccine. TCRdb redid the calling of the RT-PCR reads with MiXCR, one entry per CDR3 protein. The sample has about half a million distinct CDR3 sequences, 7.5% to 8.5% seen once; the top ten hold 10% to 15%. The source material was PBMCs from blood, sampled around 25 months after vaccination. These receptors were obtained from a man between 50 and 70 years old who received an inactivated influenza vaccine. Each CDR3 is given with its conserved first and last residue. D genes are given only for firm matches. The size of a clone is reported for some rows only, either as once, few or many, or as a class for expanded clones.

many,TRBV5-1,TRBD2,TRBJ2-3,CASSIAGTSGRYTDTQYF,TGCGCCAGCAGCATTGCCGGGACTAGCGGGAGATACACAGATACGCAGTATTTT
.,TRBV13,TRBD1,TRBJ2-3,CASSDDRDADTQYF,TGTGCCAGCAGCGATGACAGGGACGCAGATACGCAGTATTTT
few,TRBV10-3,.,TRBJ2-1,CAISEGSLAEQFF,TGTGCCATCAGTGAGGGATCCCTCGCCGAGCAGTTCTTC
few,TRBV20-1,.,TRBJ2-4,CSAGRGAKNIQYF,TGCAGTGCCGGACGGGGAGCCAAAAACATTCAGTACTTC
.,TRBV3-1,.,TRBJ1-1,CASSQVGGRREVEAFF,TGTGCCAGCAGCCAAGTCGGGGGTCGCAGAGAAGTTGAAGCTTTCTTT
few,TRBV30,.,TRBJ1-1,CAWSVVSEVPEAFF,TGTGCCTGGAGTGTGGTCTCAGAGGTCCCTGAAGCTTTCTTT
.,TRBV18,TRBD1,TRBJ2-1,CASSPWDRGGDEQFF,TGTGCCAGCTCACCCTGGGACAGGGGGGGAGATGAGCAGTTCTTC
.,TRBV7-8,.,TRBJ2-1,CASSLAPPSSYNEQFF,TGTGCCAGCAGCTTAGCTCCGCCTAGCTCCTACAATGAGCAGTTCTTC
.,TRBV7-6,TRBD2,TRBJ2-4,CASSSFIDAGGPNDKNIQYF,TGTGCCAGCAGCTCATTCATCGACGCGGGAGGGCCGAATGACAAAAACATTCAGTACTTC
many,TRBV10-3,.,TRBJ2-1,CAISGTGQSNEQFF,TGTGCCATCAGTGGAACAGGACAATCCAATGAGCAGTTCTTC
few,TRBV5-1,.,TRBJ2-1,CASKSGLGYNEQFF,TGCGCCAGCAAAAGCGGGCTGGGTTACAATGAGCAGTTCTTC
many,TRBV4-2,.,TRBJ1-3,CASSQVGHGTGNTIYF,TGTGCCAGCAGCCAAGTGGGACACGGCACTGGAAACACCATATATTTT
.,TRBV6-2/TRBV6-3,.,TRBJ2-3,CASSPPLTGNSYTQYF,TGTGCCAGCAGTCCGCCCCTGACAGGCAACAGCTATACGCAGTATTTT
once,TRBV27,.,TRBJ1-2,CASSLGRAYSYTF,TGTGCCAGCAGTTTGGGAAGAGCCTATAGCTACACCTTC
.,TRBV28,TRBD1,TRBJ2-7,CASSLFFGTGVGEQYF,TGTGCCAGCAGTTTATTTTTCGGGACAGGGGTAGGGGAGCAGTACTTC
.,TRBV10-3,TRBD2,TRBJ2-1,CAIGGVNEQFF,TGTGCCATCGGGGGGGTGAATGAGCAGTTCTTC
few,TRBV3-1,TRBD2,TRBJ2-1,CASSQDLAGGRNEQFF,TGTGCCAGCAGCCAAGATCTAGCGGGAGGTCGAAATGAGCAGTTCTTC
.,TRBV6-1,.,TRBJ1-6,CASSDQPQGGNSPLHF,TGTGCCAGCAGTGACCAACCCCAAGGGGGGAATTCACCCCTCCACTTT
.,TRBV28,.,TRBJ1-2,CASSLTRGTHGYTF,TGTGCCAGCAGTTTAACGAGGGGTACGCATGGCTACACCTTC
.,TRBV20-1,.,TRBJ1-5,CSAAVGGGNQPQHF,TGCAGTGCTGCCGTGGGAGGGGGTAATCAGCCCCAGCATTTT
few,TRBV7-9,.,TRBJ1-1,CASSHVGNTEAFF,TGTGCCAGCAGCCACGTGGGGAACACTGAAGCTTTCTTT
.,TRBV4-3,.,TRBJ2-3,CASSQDPGVTDTQYF,TGCGCCAGCAGCCAAGATCCCGGGGTCACAGATACGCAGTATTTT
few,TRBV15,.,TRBJ2-3,CATSRVAAGDTQYF,TGTGCCACCAGCAGAGTTGCCGCCGGAGATACGCAGTATTTT
few,TRBV28,TRBD1,TRBJ2-5,CASSAGTGRQETQYF,TGTGCCAGCAGCGCAGGGACAGGTAGACAAGAGACCCAGTACTTC
many,TRBV15,.,TRBJ2-7,CATSERGSSEQYF,TGTGCCACCAGCGAGAGGGGATCCTCCGAGCAGTACTTC
.,TRBV12-3/TRBV12-4,TRBD1,TRBJ1-2,CASSFQGAYGYTF,TGTGCCAGCAGTTTTCAGGGGGCCTATGGCTACACCTTC
few,TRBV4-1,.,TRBJ1-5,CASSQGSGSDNQPQHF,TGCGCCAGCAGCCAAGGGTCTGGGTCGGACAATCAGCCCCAGCATTTT
.,TRBV27,.,TRBJ2-5,CASSLLFGGHETQYF,TGTGCCAGCAGTTTATTGTTTGGGGGGCACGAGACCCAGTACTTC
few,TRBV20-1,TRBD1,TRBJ1-5,CSARPGQVSNQPQHF,TGCAGTGCTAGACCCGGACAGGTTAGCAATCAGCCCCAGCATTTT
few,TRBV5-6,.,TRBJ2-3,CASSSIGTDTQYF,TGTGCCAGCAGCTCTATCGGCACAGATACGCAGTATTTT
.,TRBV10-3,.,TRBJ1-3,CAISETSRVSGNTIYF,TGTGCCATCAGTGAAACCAGCAGGGTCTCTGGAAACACCATATATTTT
few,TRBV12-3/TRBV12-4,.,TRBJ2-7,CASSWGTPGYEQYF,TGTGCCAGCAGTTGGGGGACTCCCGGGTACGAGCAGTACTTC
many,TRBV5-1,.,TRBJ2-1,CASSLEGPTSRGEQFF,TGCGCCAGCAGCTTGGAGGGGCCTACTAGCAGGGGTGAGCAGTTCTTC
.,TRBV5-1,.,TRBJ2-3,CASSLVQNTQYF,TGCGCCAGCAGCTTGGTTCAAAATACGCAGTATTTT
many,TRBV5-1,.,TRBJ2-5,CASSLRGRVETQYF,TGCGCCAGCAGCTTGCGGGGAAGAGTGGAGACCCAGTACTTC
many,TRBV4-2,.,TRBJ2-1,CASSRPLEALFF,TGTGCCAGCAGCCGACCACTAGAAGCTCTGTTCTTC
few,TRBV5-1,.,TRBJ2-3,CASSLEGGRVADTQYF,TGCGCCAGCAGCTTGGAGGGGGGTAGGGTTGCAGATACGCAGTATTTT
few,TRBV29-1,.,TRBJ2-1,CSVANGLATANEQFF,TGCAGCGTCGCTAACGGGTTGGCTACCGCGAATGAGCAGTTCTTC
.,TRBV4-3,.,TRBJ2-1,CASSRRANEQFF,TGCGCCAGCAGCCGGCGGGCCAATGAGCAGTTCTTC
many,TRBV10-2,.,TRBJ2-7,CASSESQIGTYEQYF,TGCGCCAGCAGTGAGTCCCAGATCGGAACCTACGAGCAGTACTTC
.,TRBV7-2,TRBD2,TRBJ2-3,CASSRGGRTDTQYF,TGTGCCAGCAGCCGCGGGGGAAGGACAGATACGCAGTATTTT
many,TRBV12-3/TRBV12-4,TRBD1,TRBJ2-5,CASSFSRGETQYF,TGTGCCAGCAGTTTCTCCAGGGGGGAGACCCAGTACTTC
.,TRBV11-2,.,TRBJ2-1,CASSLDMHNEQFF,TGTGCCAGCAGCTTAGATATGCACAATGAGCAGTTCTTC
few,TRBV7-2,TRBD2,TRBJ2-3,CASSLAGGGARTDTQYF,TGTGCCAGCAGCTTAGCGGGCGGGGGGGCACGCACAGATACGCAGTATTTT
many,TRBV6-2/TRBV6-3,.,TRBJ1-5,CASRDSSNQPQHF,TGTGCCAGCAGGGACAGCAGCAATCAGCCCCAGCATTTT
many,TRBV12-3/TRBV12-4,.,TRBJ2-3,CASTLGYDTDTQYF,TGTGCCAGCACCCTGGGCTATGACACAGATACGCAGTATTTT
many,TRBV12-3/TRBV12-4,.,TRBJ1-1,CASSRVGNTEAFF,TGTGCCAGCAGCAGGGTGGGGAACACTGAAGCTTTCTTT
.,TRBV7-2,.,TRBJ2-1,CASSLVAGFGSYNEQFF,TGTGCCAGCAGCTTAGTCGCAGGGTTCGGGTCCTACAATGAGCAGTTCTTC
.,TRBV15,TRBD1,TRBJ1-5,CATSGTGAGQPQHF,TGTGCCACCAGCGGGACAGGGGCAGGTCAGCCCCAGCATTTT
few,TRBV15,.,TRBJ2-7,CATSRDRDPAYEQYF,TGTGCCACCAGCAGAGACCGGGACCCAGCCTACGAGCAGTACTTC
few,TRBV5-1,.,TRBJ2-3,CASSRNRKGQATDTQYF,TGCGCCAGCAGCCGGAATAGGAAGGGACAAGCCACAGATACGCAGTATTTT
few,TRBV5-1,.,TRBJ2-3,CASSLVSQIPPSRDTQYF,TGCGCCAGCAGCTTGGTTAGTCAGATCCCCCCGTCGCGAGATACGCAGTATTTT
.,TRBV27,TRBD1,TRBJ2-1,CASSWGQLRINNEQFF,TGTGCCAGCAGCTGGGGACAGCTAAGGATTAACAATGAGCAGTTCTTC
many,TRBV6-1,.,TRBJ1-4,CASSPGSFEEKLFF,TGTGCCAGCAGCCCAGGCAGCTTCGAGGAAAAACTGTTTTTT
.,TRBV27,.,TRBJ1-5,CASSTNRRVGNQPQHF,TGTGCCAGCAGTACGAACCGCCGAGTCGGCAATCAGCCCCAGCATTTT